Below are 31 T cell receptor beta chains sequenced from a single sample in a study of radiotherapy plus CTLA-4 blockade in lung cancer. Assay used: immunoSEQ multiplex PCR; TCRdb lists only in-frame clones, some missing. This sample yields 80,000 or so clones, of which about 80% are seen a single time; 0.65% to 0.85% belongs to the top ten. The starting material was peripheral blood, obtained from a patient treated with radiotherapy plus ipilimumab. All receptors come from a human donor with non-small cell lung cancer who had stable disease on radiotherapy plus ipilimumab.

This clone has a single count. CDR3 nucleotide sequence: TGTGCCAGCAGTTTGGAGGGGAACACTGAAGCTTTCTTT. This gives the protein CASSLEGNTEAFF. J is TRBJ1-1 and V is TRBV6-6, with D hard to call. This CDR3 is built from 13 residues. Germline loops: CDR1 MNHNY, CDR2 SVGAGI (reference sequence). The V and J ends lost 4 bases and 1 base respectively, with 7 bases between them.

The rearrangement joins TRBV5-6 to TRBJ1-6; D is undetermined. CDR1 and CDR2 (germline): SGHDT, YYEEEE. The CDR3 length is 15 residues. The V end was cut by 4 bases, the J end by 6 bases, with 14 bases between. CDR3 sequence reads: CASSATGIPNSPLHF. In DNA form, the CDR3 reads TGTGCCAGCAGCGCCACCGGGATACCTAATTCACCCCTCCACTTT.

Of note for this clone: An end of the junction does not agree with germline; a read error may underlie this. This rearrangement joins TRBV7-7 to TRBJ2-3; D perhaps matches TRBD2 (6 bases). This CDR3 has 14 amino acids. CDR1 and CDR2 from the germline V gene are SSHAT and FNYEAQ (reference sequence). CDR3 loop: CASSLGGRTDTQYF. CDR3 in DNA: TGTGCTAGCAGCTTAGGAGGGAGGACAGATACGCAGTATTTT. Using reference TRBV7-7 and TRBJ2-3 for the parts outside the CDR3, the full variable domain is GAGVSQSPRYKVTKRGQDVTLRCDPISSHATLYWYQQALGQGPEFLTYFNYEAQPDKSGLPSDRFSAERPEGSISTLTIQRTEQRDSAMYRCASSLGGRTDTQYFGPGTRLTVL.

J is TRBJ2-2 and V is TRBV10-1; 12 positions match TRBD2. From germline, CDR1 is WNHNN and CDR2 SYGVQD (reference sequence). This CDR3 is built from 17 residues. Trimming cost V 1 base and J 6 bases; bases outside gene matches: 6. The CDR3 coding sequence is TGCGCCAGCAGTGAGTTCCGGCTAGCGGGAGGGGCCGGGGAGCTGTTTTTT. It is translated as CASSEFRLAGGAGELFF.

This clone has just one count. This chain links TRBV7-8 with TRBJ2-5, with a tentative D call TRBD2 (6 bases). The J call could be wrong; TRBJ2-7 is a better fit for the DNA end. Germline V gene sequence: CDR1 SGHVS, CDR2 FQNEAQ. The CDR3 is 13 amino acids. The CDR3 sequence is CASSRDSTYEQYF. CDR3 nucleotide sequence: TGTGCCAGCAGCCGGGACTCCACCTACGAGCAGTACTTC.

CDR3 sequence (DNA): TGCGCCAGCAGCCAAGGGTCTAGCGGGAGGGCCGGCACAGATACGCAGTATTTT. It is translated as CASSQGSSGRAGTDTQYF. V gene TRBV4-1 combines with J gene TRBJ2-3; 12 bases are shared with TRBD2. With V trimmed by 1 base and J by 1 base, 6 bases remained unmatched. From germline, CDR1 is MGHRA and CDR2 YSYEKL. The CDR3 loop spans 18 amino acids.

The chain uses TRBV30 and TRBJ1-5, with D perhaps matching TRBD1 (5 bases). Trimming cost V 0 bases and J 6 bases, with 12 bases left between them. CDR1 and CDR2 (germline): GTSNPN, SVGIG (reference sequence). The CDR3 has 14 amino acids. In DNA, the CDR3 is TGTGCCTGGAGTGTATCCAGGGATCGTCAGCCCCAGCATTTT. Translated, it gives CAWSVSRDRQPQHF. The complete variable domain, with remaining parts taken from reference TRBV30 and TRBJ1-5, reads SQTIHQWPATLVQPVGSPLSLECTVEGTSNPNLYWYRQAAGRGLQLLFYSVGIGQISSEVPQNLSASRPQDRQFILSSKKLLLSDSGFYLCAWSVSRDRQPQHFGDGTRLSIL.

The rearrangement links TRBV5-6 to TRBJ2-2; tentative D call: TRBD1 (6 bases). Trimming pared 2 bases from V and 2 bases from J, leaving 10 bases between. The CDR3 loop spans 15 amino acids. Germline V lookup: CDR1 SGHDT, CDR2 YYEEEE. CDR3: CASSFQGLNTGELFF. The CDR3 region has the DNA TGTGCCAGCAGCTTTCAGGGGCTTAACACCGGGGAGCTGTTTTTT.

This clone was recorded once. The chain joins TRBV19 to TRBJ1-3; D gene unclear. Germline V lookup: CDR1 LNHDA, CDR2 SQIVND (reference sequence). There are 14 residues in the CDR3. V was shortened by 4 bases and J by 1 base, with 8 bases between the two germline ends. CDR3 amino acids: CASSSPGSGNTIYF. CDR3 coding DNA: TGTGCCAGTAGTAGTCCAGGTTCTGGAAACACCATATATTTT.

The V call is TRBV11-1, the J call TRBJ2-7; 9 nucleotides agree with TRBD2. With 4 bases clipped from V and 6 bases from J, the junction kept 7 bases outside the gene matches. In germline, CDR1 is SGHAT, CDR2 FQDESV (reference sequence). This CDR3 contains 14 residues. CDR3 sequence: CASSSGSGGREQYF. The CDR3, as DNA: TGTGCCAGCAGCTCTGGAAGCGGGGGGCGCGAGCAGTACTTC.

This sequence joins TRBV30 and TRBJ1-4; D unclear. This CDR3 is built from 13 residues. Germline CDR1 and CDR2: GTSNPN and SVGIG (reference sequence). V gave up 2 bases and J gave up 2 bases, with 6 bases separating them. In nucleotides, the CDR3 is TGTGCCTGGAGTCGTGATACTAATGAAAAACTGTTTTTT. Translated: CAWSRDTNEKLFF.

The gene calls are TRBV19 and TRBJ2-7; 7 positions match TRBD1. The V and J ends lost 5 bases and 6 bases, in that order; junction bases with no gene match: 10. CDR3 length: 14 residues. Germline CDR1 is LNHDA and CDR2 is SQIVND (reference sequence). For the CDR3, the DNA is TGTGCCAGTAGTCGGCAGGGGGTGAATGGCGAGCAGTACTTC. This codes for CASSRQGVNGEQYF.

This rearrangement joins TRBV5-1 to TRBJ2-3, with a tentative D call TRBD2 (5 bases). Germline V gives CDR1 SGHRS, CDR2 YFSETQ. The V end lost 0 bases, the J end lost 4 bases, and 6 bases lay between the germline ends. This CDR3 is built from 13 residues. The CDR3 region has the DNA TGCGCCAGCAGCTTGGGGAGGTCAGATACGCAGTATTTT. It codes for CASSLGRSDTQYF.

This chain links TRBV5-1 with TRBJ1-1; D unresolved. V lost 5 bases to trimming and J lost 4 bases, with 3 bases between them. The CDR3 has 10 residues. Per germline, CDR1 SGHRS and CDR2 YFSETQ. In DNA, the CDR3 is TGCGCCAGCAGGGGCACTGAAGCTTTCTTT. This sequence encodes CASRGTEAFF.

The rearrangement joins TRBV5-1 to TRBJ2-3; possibly TRBD1 or TRBD2 for D (5 bases each). Trimming stripped 0 bases from V and 6 bases from J, with 8 bases between. The CDR3 length is 13 residues. Germline values: CDR1 SGHRS, CDR2 YFSETQ. The CDR3 is CASSLGGSDTQYF. CDR3 nucleotide sequence: TGCGCCAGCAGCTTGGGGGGGTCGGATACGCAGTATTTT. Combining the CDR3 with reference TRBV5-1 and TRBJ2-3 gives the whole variable domain KAGVTQTPRYLIKTRGQQVTLSCSPISGHRSVSWYQQTPGQGLQFLFEYFSETQRNKGNFPGRFSGRQFSNSRSEMNVSTLELGDSALYLCASSLGGSDTQYFGPGTRLTVL.

This chain connects TRBV11-3 to TRBJ1-3, with unresolved D. CDR1 and CDR2 (germline): SGHNT, YENEEA. The CDR3 loop spans 15 amino acids. V lost 3 bases to trimming and J lost 0 bases, with 9 bases between them. The CDR3 sequence is CASSLTPGSGNTIYF. CDR3 bases: TGTGCCAGCAGCTTGACACCCGGCTCTGGAAACACCATATATTTT. Combining the CDR3 with reference TRBV11-3 and TRBJ1-3 gives the whole variable domain EAGVVQSPRYKIIEKKQPVAFWCNPISGHNTLYWYLQNLGQGPELLIRYENEEAVDDSQLPKDRFSAERLKGVDSTLKIQPAELGDSAVYLCASSLTPGSGNTIYFGEGSWLTVV.

This sequence joins TRBV10-3 and TRBJ1-4, with D possibly TRBD1 on 5 matching bases. There are 13 residues in the CDR3. CDR1 is ENHRY and CDR2 is SYGVKD in the germline V gene. The V end lost 10 bases, the J end lost 7 bases, and 16 bases lay between the germline ends. This CDR3 is CATSGPGGEKLFF. For the CDR3, the DNA is TGTGCCACCTCCGGGCCCGGGGGTGAAAAACTGTTTTTT.

This clone was detected only a few times. The V call is TRBV5-4, the J call TRBJ2-6; D ambiguous. The CDR3 runs to 15 residues. The V gene's germline CDR1 is SGHNT and CDR2 YYREEE (reference sequence). The V and J ends lost 4 bases and 1 base respectively, with 9 bases between them. CDR3 amino acids: CASSPLKSGANVLTF. Written as DNA, the CDR3 is TGTGCCAGCAGCCCGTTGAAGTCTGGGGCCAACGTCCTGACTTTC.

This chain uses TRBV5-8 with TRBJ2-2; 10 bases are shared with TRBD2. Germline lookup yields CDR1 SGHTS and CDR2 YDEGEE. The V segment lost 3 bases and the J segment 6 bases; nucleotides outside the gene matches: 2. The CDR3 extends over 14 amino acids. CDR3 protein: CASSSGLAAGELFF. CDR3 in DNA: TGTGCCAGCAGCTCCGGACTAGCGGCCGGGGAGCTGTTTTTT.

J is TRBJ2-3 and V is TRBV13; a possible D gene is TRBD2 (6 bases). Germline lookup yields CDR1 PRHDT and CDR2 FYEKMQ (reference sequence). The ends were cut back, 5 bases at V and 2 bases at J, with 17 bases in the middle. The CDR3 spans 16 residues. DNA for the CDR3: TGTGCCAGCAGCCGCCAGGGACTTACCCCCACAGATACGCAGTATTTT. As protein: CASSRQGLTPTDTQYF.

This rearrangement joins TRBV2 to TRBJ2-7; 10 positions agree with TRBD1. Germline lookup yields CDR1 SNHLY and CDR2 FYNNEI. The CDR3 is 14 amino acids. Trimming took 7 bases from V and 3 from J; bases not matched to a gene: 6. The CDR3 DNA sequence: TGTGCCAGCACCGGGACAGGGGTGGTCTACGAGCAGTACTTC. It translates to CASTGTGVVYEQYF.

V gene TRBV2 combines with J gene TRBJ2-3, with 9 nucleotides matching TRBD2. Germline values: CDR1 SNHLY, CDR2 FYNNEI. The V segment lost 8 bases and the J segment 7 bases; nucleotides outside the gene matches: 10. The CDR3 is 14 residues long. CDR3 DNA: TGTGCCAGCTTGGAGCGGGGGGCGCGAAATACGCAGTATTTT. It yields the protein CASLERGARNTQYF.

On this clone itself: Additional DNA sequences in this sample encode the identical CDR3. This rearrangement joins TRBV6-1 to TRBJ1-2; no clear D gene. CDR3 length equals 15 residues. Deletions cut 3 bases from V and 0 bases from J, with 11 bases between. Looked up from germline, CDR1 is MNHNS and CDR2 is SASEGT. The CDR3 reads CASSEESGPNYGYTF. The DNA of the CDR3 is TGTGCCAGCAGTGAGGAGTCGGGCCCTAACTATGGCTACACCTTC.

The chain employs TRBV7-9 and TRBJ1-1, with D tentatively TRBD1 (6 bases). V shed 2 bases and J shed 1 base, with 14 bases lying between them. The CDR3 extends over 16 amino acids. The germline V gene encodes CDR1 SEHNR and CDR2 FQNEAQ (reference sequence). The chain's CDR3 is CASSLWGQGPNTEAFF. As DNA, the CDR3 is TGTGCCAGCAGCTTATGGGGGCAGGGACCGAACACTGAAGCTTTCTTT.

The genes are TRBV18 and TRBJ2-3; TRBD1 agrees at 8 bases. Germline V gene sequence: CDR1 KGHSH, CDR2 LQKENI. The length of the CDR3 is 14 residues. J gave up 4 bases and V 6 bases, and 6 bases lay outside the gene matches. The CDR3 reads CASSGQGRSDTQYF. CDR3 coding DNA: TGTGCCAGCTCCGGACAGGGTCGGTCAGATACGCAGTATTTT.

The gene calls are TRBV9 and TRBJ1-1; 9 bases are shared with TRBD1. CDR3 length: 16 amino acids. Germline assignment: CDR1 SGDLS and CDR2 YYNGEE. J gave up 2 bases and V 3 bases, and 8 bases lay outside the gene matches. The CDR3 sequence: CASSGGDRVANTEAFF. CDR3 coding DNA: TGTGCCAGCAGCGGGGGGGACAGGGTGGCAAACACTGAAGCTTTCTTT. Combining the CDR3 with reference TRBV9 and TRBJ1-1 gives the whole variable domain DSGVTQTPKHLITATGQRVTLRCSPRSGDLSVYWYQQSLDQGLQFLIQYYNGEERAKGNILERFSAQQFPDLHSELNLSSLELGDSALYFCASSGGDRVANTEAFFGQGTRLTVV.

The CDR3 is CASSPPGTRTLTEAFF. The CDR3 nucleotides are TGTGCCAGCAGCCCCCCCGGGACCCGAACCTTAACTGAAGCTTTCTTT. The rearrangement uses TRBV7-9 and TRBJ1-1; D is perhaps TRBD1 (5 bases). The germline V gene encodes CDR1 SEHNR and CDR2 FQNEAQ (reference sequence). V was shortened by 5 bases and J by 5 bases, with 21 bases between the two germline ends. The CDR3 contains 16 residues.

This chain uses TRBV7-9 with TRBJ1-1, with TRBD1 identical over 9 bases. CDR3 length: 12 amino acids. The V gene end was trimmed by 11 bases and the J gene end by 1 base; junction bases not matched to a gene: 2. CDR1 and CDR2 (germline): SEHNR, FQNEAQ (reference sequence). This CDR3 is CAGGQGNTEAFF. In DNA form, the CDR3 reads TGTGCCGGGGGACAGGGGAACACTGAAGCTTTCTTT.

The rearrangement links TRBV5-1 to TRBJ1-1; TRBD1 matches 9 bases. Losses at the gene ends were 4 bases for V and 5 bases for J; bases not matched to a gene: 9. The CDR3 spans 15 residues. Per the germline V gene, CDR1 is SGHRS and CDR2 is YFSETQ. CDR3 region: CASSEGQGGETEAFF. CDR3 coding DNA: TGCGCCAGCAGCGAGGGACAGGGTGGAGAGACTGAAGCTTTCTTT.

The chain carries TRBV28 and TRBJ2-2; no definite D call. CDR3 length equals 16 residues. From germline, CDR1 is MDHEN and CDR2 SYDVKM. The V end was cut by 5 bases, the J end by 5 bases, with 18 bases between. CDR3 residues: CASSQTTRYFTGELFF. Here the CDR3 DNA reads TGTGCCAGCAGTCAAACGACTCGGTACTTTACCGGGGAGCTGTTTTTT.

The chain uses TRBV4-1 and TRBJ2-3; the D is unclear. CDR1 is MGHRA and CDR2 is YSYEKL in the germline V gene. Trimming stripped 0 bases from V and 14 bases from J, with 15 bases between. The CDR3 totals 13 residues. Here the CDR3 DNA reads TGCGCCAGCAGCCAAGAAAGCCCCCCGACGGTGTATTTT. It codes for CASSQESPPTVYF.